Each of the 10 T cell receptor beta chains below was sequenced from the same sample in a study of T cells in Graves' hyperthyroidism and ophthalmopathy. Amplification yielded TCR beta CDR3 regions, with RNA transcripts as the source. The HTBI primer set was used in a first-round RT-PCR of the TCR CDR3. MiXCR was run by TCRdb on the multiplex PCR reads, yielding one entry per CDR3 protein. The sample has about 540,000 distinct CDR3 sequences; about half are singletons. The specimen was peripheral blood or thyroid tissue (not recorded which). The receptor set was obtained from a woman in her late teens or twenties with Graves' hyperthyroidism.

The CDR3 region is CASSGTGGRTYEQYF. The CDR3 DNA follows: TGTGCCAGCAGCGGGACTGGCGGGAGGACCTACGAGCAGTACTTC. This rearrangement joins TRBV25-1 to TRBJ2-7; 8 nucleotides line up with TRBD2. Trimming removed 6 bases from V and 2 bases from J; junction bases left unmatched: 9. Germline CDR1 and CDR2: MGHDK and SYGVNS. This CDR3 spans 15 amino acids.

The chain recombines TRBV20-1 with TRBJ2-7; unclear D gene. Trimming shortened V by 4 bases and J by 0 bases, and 16 bases separated the two germline ends. The germline gives CDR1 DFQATT, CDR2 SNEGSKA (reference sequence). The CDR3 covers 15 residues. This CDR3 is CSATGGSFPSYEQYF. CDR3 nucleotide sequence: TGCAGTGCTACGGGCGGCTCCTTCCCCTCCTACGAGCAGTACTTC.

A remark on this clonotype: Because the CDR3 is missing its conserved closing phenylalanine or tryptophan, this is likely a read error. It is unclear where the CDR3 begins or ends on the DNA, so no DNA is shown, and the CDR3 is as TCRdb lists it. V and J are TRBV12-3 or TRBV12-4 and TRBJ2-6. 10 amino acids form the CDR3, both terminal residues included. The chain's CDR3 is CATSDPYRTS.

The chain employs TRBV10-3 and TRBJ1-2, with unresolved D. The CDR3 spans 13 residues. V lost 4 bases and J lost 7, with 13 bases in between. The germline V gene has CDR1 ENHRY and CDR2 SYGVKD. This CDR3 reads CAISANARGGYTF. CDR3 nucleotide sequence: TGTGCCATCAGTGCCAACGCCCGGGGTGGCTACACCTTC.

This clonotype has a handful of counts. One end of the junction is discordant with germline, which a read error may explain. The chain uses TRBV10-3 and TRBJ1-6, with D unresolved. The CDR3 has 15 residues. The germline CDR1 and CDR2 sequences are ENHRY and SYGVKD. DNA for the CDR3: TGTGCCAGCAGTGACGTGGCAGATTATAATTCACCCCTCCACTTT. The encoded protein is CASSDVADYNSPLHF.

The J gene is TRBJ1-1, the V gene TRBV24-1, with D possibly being TRBD1 (5 bases). This CDR3 has 17 residues. Trimming cost V 4 bases and J 1 base, with 18 bases left between them. The germline V gene encodes CDR1 KGHDR and CDR2 SFDVKD. The CDR3, as DNA: TGTGCCACCAGTGAAGCCCCGGACATGTCGACGAACACTGAAGCTTTCTTT. It translates to CATSEAPDMSTNTEAFF.

Comments on this clonotype: A much larger clone lies one base from this, so it may be a read error. The chain employs TRBV7-2 and TRBJ2-7, with D possibly being TRBD1 (6 bases). V lost 2 bases and J lost 6, with 14 bases in between. CDR1 SGHTA and CDR2 FQGNSA come from the germline V gene. There are 14 residues in the CDR3. The CDR3: CASSLMPRGSEQYF. CDR3 nucleotides: TGTGCCAGCAGCTTAATGCCCAGGGGCTCCGAGCAGTACTTC.

The chain couples TRBV25-1 to TRBJ1-1; a possible D gene is TRBD1 (6 bases). Germline lookup yields CDR1 MGHDK and CDR2 SYGVNS. The CDR3 is 13 amino acids. With 6 bases removed from V and 3 bases from J, the gap between germline ends came to 11 bases. CDR3 nucleotide sequence: TGTGCCAGCAGCACTTCAGGGGACACTGAAGCTTTCTTT. Translating it yields CASSTSGDTEAFF. The full variable domain, rest sourced from reference TRBV25-1 and TRBJ1-1, is EADIYQTPRYLVIGTGKKITLECSQTMGHDKMYWYQQDPGMELHLIHYSYGVNSTEKGDLSSESTVSRIRTEHFPLTLESARPSHTSQYLCASSTSGDTEAFFGQGTRLTVV.

As concerns this clonotype: One end of the junction varies from germline; a read error may be responsible. The chain couples TRBV7-9 to TRBJ1-2; tentative D call: TRBD1 (5 bases). Germline CDR1 is SEHNR and CDR2 is FQNEAQ (reference sequence). CDR3 size: 15 residues. DNA for the CDR3: TGCGCCGGCAGCCCCGGGGCAGTCCCTAACTATGGCTACACCTTC. Translating gives CAGSPGAVPNYGYTF.

Only a few counts were recorded for this clonotype. The chain recombines TRBV5-1 with TRBJ2-7, with D uncertain. CDR3 length: 15 amino acids. V shed 4 bases and J shed 3 bases, with 17 bases lying between them. The germline V gene encodes CDR1 SGHRS and CDR2 YFSETQ. CDR3 in DNA: TGCGCCAGCAGCCCTTCTGGCAGCCCACTCTACGAGCAGTACTTC. Its translation is CASSPSGSPLYEQYF.